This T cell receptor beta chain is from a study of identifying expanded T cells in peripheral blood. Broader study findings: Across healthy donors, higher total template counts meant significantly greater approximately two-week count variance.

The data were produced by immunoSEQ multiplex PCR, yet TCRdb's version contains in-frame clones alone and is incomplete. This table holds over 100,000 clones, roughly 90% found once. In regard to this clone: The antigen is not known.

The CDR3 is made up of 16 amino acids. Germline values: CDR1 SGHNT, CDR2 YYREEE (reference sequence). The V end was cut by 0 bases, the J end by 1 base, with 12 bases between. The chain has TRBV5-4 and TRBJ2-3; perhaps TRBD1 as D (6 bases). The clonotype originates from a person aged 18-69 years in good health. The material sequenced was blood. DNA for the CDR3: TGTGCCAGCAGCTTGGGGTCGGCAGGGGGCACAGATACGCAGTATTTT. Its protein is CASSLGSAGGTDTQYF.